Listed here are 9 T cell receptor beta chains from one sample, sequenced in a study of T cell repertoires in cytomegalovirus infection. No cognate antigen is known for these TCRs. From the reads, TCRdb called clonotypes with MiXCR, one entry per CDR3 protein. The sample gives about 350,000 distinct CDR3 sequences, approximately 30% of which show up once; roughly 13% is in the top ten. The sequences come from cultured PBMCs, collected from culture after CMV antigen stimulation. The receptor source for this set is a human donor in good health (CMV status not recorded). Some clones in this sample may be carry-over from other donors' samples.

This rearrangement joins TRBV6-5 to TRBJ2-7; the D gene is possibly TRBD2 (6 bases). The CDR3 length is 14 residues. V was clipped by 0 bases and J by 7 bases, with 13 bases between them. CDR1 is MNHEY, CDR2 SVGAGI, per germline. This CDR3 reads CASSYSYLAREQYF. The CDR3 coding sequence is TGTGCCAGCAGTTACTCGTACCTAGCGCGTGAGCAGTACTTC.

This clonotype was counted only a few times. The J gene is TRBJ1-5, the V gene TRBV7-2, with 7 bases fitting TRBD1. Germline V gene sequence: CDR1 SGHTA, CDR2 FQGNSA. The CDR3 totals 15 residues. With V trimmed by 5 bases and J by 4 bases, 8 bases remained unmatched. The chain's CDR3 is CASSPQSTGNQPQHF. The CDR3 bases are TGTGCCAGCAGCCCACAATCGACAGGGAATCAGCCCCAGCATTTT.

This chain uses TRBV20-1 with TRBJ1-2; the D is unclear. The CDR3 is 11 residues long. Germline loops: CDR1 DFQATT, CDR2 SNEGSKA (reference sequence). Deletions cut 6 bases from V and 4 bases from J, with 9 bases between. Written as DNA, the CDR3 is TGCAGTGCCCCGGGAGTCTATGGCTACACCTTC. Amino acids: CSAPGVYGYTF.

J is TRBJ2-2 and V is TRBV6-2 or TRBV6-3; D remains ambiguous. Per the germline V gene, CDR1 is MNHEY and CDR2 is SVGEGT. Trimming pared 2 bases from V and 0 bases from J, leaving 19 bases between. This CDR3 is 19 amino acids long. For the CDR3, the DNA is TGTGCCAGCAGTTACGAGCTGGCCGCCGCAAGACCGAACACCGGGGAGCTGTTTTTT. Translation gives CASSYELAAARPNTGELFF.

This rearrangement joins TRBV12-3 or TRBV12-4 to TRBJ2-5, with 11 nucleotides matching TRBD1. J gave up 5 bases and V 5 bases, and 22 bases lay outside the gene matches. This CDR3 has 20 residues. This CDR3 reads CASSPNPGSQDRGRRETQYF. The CDR3 DNA is TGTGCCAGCAGTCCGAACCCCGGGAGCCAGGACAGGGGGCGCAGGGAGACCCAGTACTTC.

Ten or more counts support this clonotype. The chain carries TRBV4-2 and TRBJ2-4; 9 bases fit TRBD1. Trimming took 3 bases from V and 3 from J; bases not matched to a gene: 12. The CDR3 has 18 residues. CDR1 is LGHNA and CDR2 is YNFKEQ in the germline V gene. The CDR3 here is CASSHINRGHKGKNIQYF. The CDR3 DNA is TGTGCCAGCAGCCATATAAACAGGGGGCACAAGGGCAAAAACATTCAGTACTTC.

A few counts support this clonotype. The chain employs TRBV20-1 and TRBJ1-6; D gene unclear. Trimming stripped 0 bases from V and 7 bases from J, with 19 bases between. The CDR3 consists of 17 residues. Germline V gene data show CDR1 as DFQATT and CDR2 as SNEGSKA (reference sequence). CDR3 sequence: CSARDAPWEGLNSPLHF. The CDR3 DNA reads as TGCAGTGCTAGAGATGCCCCCTGGGAGGGATTAAATTCACCCCTCCACTTT.

This chain joins TRBV19 and TRBJ2-3, with D maybe TRBD2 (5 bases). The V gene lost 3 bases and the J gene lost 2 bases, with 15 bases spanning the gap. The CDR3 has 16 residues. CDR1 and CDR2 (germline): LNHDA, SQIVND (reference sequence). CDR3 bases: TGTGCCAGTAGTATTGGTAGCGCCCTGACCACAGATACGCAGTATTTT. It is translated as CASSIGSALTTDTQYF.

This clonotype has more than one count but fewer than ten. V gene TRBV7-2 combines with J gene TRBJ2-7, with D unresolved. Germline CDR1 SGHTA, CDR2 FQGNSA. The CDR3 has 14 amino acids. The V and J ends lost 1 base and 5 bases respectively, with 12 bases between them. This chain's CDR3 is CASSLGARVHEQYV. The CDR3, as DNA: TGTGCCAGCAGCTTAGGAGCTAGGGTTCACGAGCAGTACGTC.